The rows below give T cell receptor beta chains drawn from one sample of a study of post-analysis software for immune sequencing data. TCRdb used MiXCR to reprocess the PCR reads, holding one entry per CDR3 protein. Of 650,000 to 850,000 distinct CDR3 sequences in the sample, approximately 50% were seen once. Sequenced input: blood. The receptors stem from a girl between 5 and 17 years old with multiple sclerosis. The CDR3 runs from the conserved cysteine through the conserved F or W. Each record gives: J gene, D gene, clone size, V gene, CDR3 protein, CDR3 DNA. D genes are given only for firm matches. Where a row states a size, it is once, few, many or the class of an expanded clone; other rows omit it.

J: TRBJ1-5
D: .
size: once
V: TRBV6-1
CDR3: CASSRLGTPRRGDQPQHF
DNA: TGTGCCAGCAGCCGTTTAGGGACCCCTCGGCGTGGCGATCAGCCCCAGCATTTT

J: TRBJ2-6
D: TRBD1
size: .
V: TRBV4-2
CDR3: CASSQEQGASGANVLTF
DNA: TGTGCCAGCAGCCAAGAACAGGGGGCATCTGGGGCCAACGTCCTGACTTTC

J: TRBJ2-3
D: .
size: few
V: TRBV20-1
CDR3: CSAHAADTQYF
DNA: TGCAGTGCCCACGCCGCAGATACGCAGTATTTT

J: TRBJ1-1
D: .
size: .
V: TRBV12-3/TRBV12-4
CDR3: CASSELVDTEAFF
DNA: TGTGCCAGCAGTGAACTGGTGGACACTGAAGCTTTCTTT

J: TRBJ2-7
D: .
size: .
V: TRBV7-2
CDR3: CASSRGTNYEQYF
DNA: TGTGCCAGCAGCCGCGGGACAAACTACGAGCAGTACTTC

J: TRBJ2-3
D: .
size: .
V: TRBV7-9
CDR3: CASSLGLGGPHTDTQYF
DNA: TGTGCCAGCAGCTTAGGTCTCGGGGGCCCTCACACAGATACGCAGTATTTT

J: TRBJ1-1
D: .
size: .
V: TRBV10-3
CDR3: CAISVQENTEAFF
DNA: TGTGCCATCAGTGTGCAGGAGAACACTGAAGCTTTCTTT

J: TRBJ2-5
D: TRBD2
size: .
V: TRBV9
CDR3: CASSVGLADLQETQYF
DNA: TGTGCCAGCAGCGTAGGTCTAGCGGATCTCCAAGAGACCCAGTACTTC

J: TRBJ2-5
D: TRBD1
size: .
V: TRBV5-1
CDR3: CASSLVRTGQWQYF
DNA: TGCGCCAGCAGCTTGGTTAGGACAGGGCAGTGGCAGTACTTC

J: TRBJ2-6
D: TRBD2
size: few
V: TRBV5-1
CDR3: CASSSLAGVVANVLTF
DNA: TGCGCCAGCAGCAGCTTAGCGGGAGTTGTGGCCAACGTCCTGACTTTC

J: TRBJ2-3
D: TRBD2
size: .
V: TRBV5-1
CDR3: CASSSRLADRTDTQYF
DNA: TGCGCCAGCAGCTCGCGACTAGCGGACCGCACAGATACGCAGTATTTT

J: TRBJ2-7
D: .
size: few
V: TRBV21-1
CDR3: CASSPQRTGGGYEQYF
DNA: TGTGCCAGCAGCCCACAGAGGACAGGGGGCGGGTACGAGCAGTACTTC

J: TRBJ1-2
D: .
size: .
V: TRBV15
CDR3: CATSREVVGGPTDGYTF
DNA: TGTGCCACCAGCAGAGAAGTCGTGGGGGGGCCAACCGACGGCTACACCTTC

J: TRBJ2-7
D: .
size: .
V: TRBV6-5
CDR3: CASTEGGLAFYEQYF
DNA: TGTGCCAGCACCGAGGGGGGGCTAGCGTTTTACGAGCAGTACTTC

J: TRBJ1-2
D: TRBD1
size: many
V: TRBV12-3/TRBV12-4
CDR3: CASSWDRDYGYTF
DNA: TGTGCCAGCAGTTGGGACAGAGACTATGGCTACACCTTC

J: TRBJ1-2
D: .
size: .
V: TRBV10-3
CDR3: CAIRYHRDGYTF
DNA: TGTGCCATCAGATACCACAGAGATGGCTACACCTTC

J: TRBJ2-6
D: .
size: .
V: TRBV20-1
CDR3: CSAPRVTRSGANVLTF
DNA: TGCAGTGCCCCCCGAGTTACTCGCTCTGGGGCCAACGTCCTGACTTTC

J: TRBJ2-4
D: TRBD2
size: .
V: TRBV7-9
CDR3: CASSLAPGGNIQYF
DNA: TGTGCCAGCAGCTTAGCACCGGGGGGGAACATTCAGTACTTC

J: TRBJ2-1
D: TRBD2
size: few
V: TRBV9
CDR3: CASSVGAGGPNEQFF
DNA: TGTGCCAGCAGCGTAGGAGCGGGGGGGCCGAATGAGCAGTTCTTC

J: TRBJ1-1
D: .
size: .
V: TRBV7-8
CDR3: CASSRSGHLVEEAFF
DNA: TGTGCCAGCAGCAGGTCGGGACACCTCGTGGAGGAAGCTTTCTTT

J: TRBJ2-4
D: TRBD1
size: .
V: TRBV7-9
CDR3: CASSLAHGLTGHPSIQYF
DNA: TGTGCCAGCAGCTTAGCGCACGGTTTGACAGGGCATCCCAGCATTCAGTACTTC

J: TRBJ2-5
D: .
size: .
V: TRBV20-1
CDR3: CSARGGFTVNNEQYF
DNA: TGCAGTGCTAGAGGCGGATTTACAGTGAACAATGAGCAGTACTTC

J: TRBJ1-5
D: TRBD1
size: once
V: TRBV12-3/TRBV12-4
CDR3: CASSLGGGGTNQPQHF
DNA: TGTGCCAGCAGCCTAGGGGGCGGGGGGACTAATCAGCCCCAGCATTTT

J: TRBJ2-7
D: .
size: .
V: TRBV4-1
CDR3: CASSQDEAETPYEQYF
DNA: TGCGCCAGCAGCCAAGATGAGGCAGAAACCCCCTACGAGCAGTACTTC

J: TRBJ2-3
D: .
size: once
V: TRBV10-3
CDR3: CAISEGGRQSTDTQYF
DNA: TGTGCCATCAGTGAGGGTGGAAGACAGAGCACAGATACGCAGTATTTT

J: TRBJ2-3
D: .
size: few
V: TRBV20-1
CDR3: CSARDFLLPDTQYF
DNA: TGCAGTGCTAGAGATTTCCTACTGCCCGATACGCAGTATTTT

J: TRBJ2-5
D: TRBD2
size: few
V: TRBV29-1
CDR3: CSVLGGSKETQYF
DNA: TGCAGCGTTCTCGGCGGGAGTAAGGAGACCCAGTACTTC

J: TRBJ2-7
D: .
size: .
V: TRBV20-1
CDR3: CSARGYNLAVSSYEQYF
DNA: TGCAGTGCTAGAGGATATAATTTGGCAGTCAGCTCCTACGAGCAGTACTTC

J: TRBJ1-1
D: .
size: .
V: TRBV7-9
CDR3: CASSLGPGVRPNTEAFF
DNA: TGTGCCAGCAGCTTAGGGCCCGGAGTAAGACCGAACACTGAAGCTTTCTTT